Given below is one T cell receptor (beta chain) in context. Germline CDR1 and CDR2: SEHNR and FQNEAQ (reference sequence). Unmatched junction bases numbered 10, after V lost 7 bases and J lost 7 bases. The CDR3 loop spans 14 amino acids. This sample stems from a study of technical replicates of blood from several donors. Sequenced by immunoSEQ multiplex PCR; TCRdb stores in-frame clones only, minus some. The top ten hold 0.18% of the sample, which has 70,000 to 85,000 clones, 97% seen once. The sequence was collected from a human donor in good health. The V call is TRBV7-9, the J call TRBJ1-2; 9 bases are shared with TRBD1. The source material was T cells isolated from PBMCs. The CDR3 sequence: CASTNDRGRGGYTF. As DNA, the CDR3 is TGTGCCAGCACCAATGACAGGGGGAGAGGTGGCTACACCTTC. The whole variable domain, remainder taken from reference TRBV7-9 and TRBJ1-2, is DTGVSQNPRHKITKRGQNVTFRCDPISEHNRLYWYRQTLGQGPEFLTYFQNEAQLEKSRLLSDRFSAERPKGSFSTLEIQRTEQGDSAMYLCASTNDRGRGGYTFGSGTRLTVV.